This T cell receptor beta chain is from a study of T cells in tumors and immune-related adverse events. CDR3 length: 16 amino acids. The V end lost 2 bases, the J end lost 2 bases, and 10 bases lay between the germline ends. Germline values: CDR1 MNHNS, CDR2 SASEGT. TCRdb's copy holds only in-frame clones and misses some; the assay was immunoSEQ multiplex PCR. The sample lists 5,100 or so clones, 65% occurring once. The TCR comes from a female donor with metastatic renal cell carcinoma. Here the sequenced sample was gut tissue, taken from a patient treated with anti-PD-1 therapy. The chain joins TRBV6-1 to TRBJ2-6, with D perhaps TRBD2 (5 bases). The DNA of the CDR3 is TGTGCCAGCAGTGAACCGGGAAGGGCTGGGGCCAACGTCCTGACTTTC. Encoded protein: CASSEPGRAGANVLTF.